This is a list of T cell receptor beta chains from one sample in a study of blood T cell repertoires in COVID-19. Profiling relied on immunoSEQ multiplex PCR, and the TCRdb table lists in-frame clones only, not all of them. The sample carries roughly 95,000 clones, roughly 78% recorded once. Sample: peripheral blood. Every receptor here comes from a man aged 50-59 years with active or convalescent COVID-19. Each CDR3 is given with its conserved first and last residue. A D gene is named only where the DNA matches it firmly. Size values are once, few and many counts, or a class for expanded clones, and some rows have none.

CDR3aa: CASSAHREGEKLFF; CDR3nt: TGTGCCAGCAGCGCACACAGGGAAGGGGAAAAACTGTTTTTT; d_gene: NA; j_gene: TRBJ1-4; v_gene: TRBV5-5; abundance: NA
CDR3aa: CASSLERQHSPLHF; CDR3nt: TGTGCCAGCAGCTTAGAGAGACAACATTCACCCCTCCACTTT; d_gene: NA; j_gene: TRBJ1-6; v_gene: TRBV7-8; abundance: NA
CDR3aa: CASSRQAGGHTGELFF; CDR3nt: TGTGCCAGCAGCCGGCAAGCGGGGGGCCACACCGGGGAGCTGTTTTTT; d_gene: TRBD2; j_gene: TRBJ2-2; v_gene: TRBV9; abundance: NA
CDR3aa: CASSNDRGLFWEQYF; CDR3nt: TGTGCCAGCAGTAACGACAGGGGGCTCTTCTGGGAGCAGTACTTC; d_gene: TRBD1; j_gene: TRBJ2-7; v_gene: TRBV28; abundance: once
CDR3aa: CASSPPSGSVGNTIYF; CDR3nt: TGTGCCAGCTCACCACCATCGGGTTCTGTTGGAAACACCATATATTTT; d_gene: NA; j_gene: TRBJ1-3; v_gene: TRBV18; abundance: NA
CDR3aa: CASSPYGSEGEKLFF; CDR3nt: TGTGCCAGCAGCCCGTATGGGTCCGAGGGTGAAAAACTGTTTTTT; d_gene: NA; j_gene: TRBJ1-4; v_gene: TRBV7-8; abundance: few
CDR3aa: CATSSGQGNQPQHF; CDR3nt: TGTGCCACCAGCAGTGGACAGGGCAATCAGCCCCAGCATTTT; d_gene: TRBD1; j_gene: TRBJ1-5; v_gene: TRBV15; abundance: NA
CDR3aa: CATSDLVRGTAKETQYF; CDR3nt: TGTGCCACCAGTGATTTGGTGCGGGGGACTGCTAAAGAGACCCAGTACTTC; d_gene: TRBD2; j_gene: TRBJ2-5; v_gene: TRBV24-1; abundance: NA
CDR3aa: CASSEARSRDGELFF; CDR3nt: TGTGCCAGCAGTGAAGCGCGGTCCCGGGATGGGGAGCTGTTTTTT; d_gene: NA; j_gene: TRBJ2-2; v_gene: TRBV2; abundance: few
CDR3aa: CASSDDSTHFNYGYTF; CDR3nt: TGTGCCAGCAGCGACGACTCGACGCATTTTAACTATGGCTACACCTTC; d_gene: NA; j_gene: TRBJ1-2; v_gene: TRBV9; abundance: NA
CDR3aa: CASSRTGVDSPLHF; CDR3nt: TGCGCCAGCAGCCGTACAGGGGTTGATTCACCCCTCCACTTT; d_gene: TRBD1; j_gene: TRBJ1-6; v_gene: TRBV4-3; abundance: NA
CDR3aa: CASSQEGQGNNEQFF; CDR3nt: TGTGCCAGCAGCCAAGAGGGACAGGGTAACAATGAGCAGTTCTTC; d_gene: TRBD1; j_gene: TRBJ2-1; v_gene: TRBV3-1/TRBV3-2; abundance: NA
CDR3aa: CASSYGQGVSSPLHF; CDR3nt: TGTGCCAGCAGTTACGGACAGGGGGTCAGTTCACCCCTCCACTTT; d_gene: TRBD1; j_gene: TRBJ1-6; v_gene: TRBV6-5; abundance: NA
CDR3aa: CASSLGHSGSNQPQHF; CDR3nt: TGTGCCAGCAGCTTAGGGCACTCGGGGAGCAATCAGCCCCAGCATTTT; d_gene: NA; j_gene: TRBJ1-5; v_gene: TRBV7-2; abundance: NA
CDR3aa: CASSLLGLAIAGELFF; CDR3nt: TGTGCCAGCAGTTTATTGGGACTAGCGATTGCCGGGGAGCTGTTTTTT; d_gene: TRBD2; j_gene: TRBJ2-2; v_gene: TRBV28; abundance: NA
CDR3aa: CATRQGDTEAFF; CDR3nt: TGTGCCACCCGACAGGGGGACACTGAAGCTTTCTTT; d_gene: TRBD1; j_gene: TRBJ1-1; v_gene: TRBV3-1/TRBV3-2; abundance: NA
CDR3aa: CASSRQRGEETQYF; CDR3nt: TGTGCCAGCAGCCGCCAGCGGGGAGAGGAGACCCAGTACTTC; d_gene: TRBD2; j_gene: TRBJ2-5; v_gene: TRBV6-6; abundance: NA
CDR3aa: CASSDRRTGRFNYGYTF; CDR3nt: TGTGCCAGCAGTGACCGACGGACAGGGCGCTTTAACTATGGCTACACCTTC; d_gene: TRBD1; j_gene: TRBJ1-2; v_gene: TRBV6-1; abundance: NA
CDR3aa: CASSEQYGYNEQFF; CDR3nt: TGCGCCAGCAGTGAGCAATACGGTTACAATGAGCAGTTCTTC; d_gene: NA; j_gene: TRBJ2-1; v_gene: TRBV10-1; abundance: NA
CDR3aa: CASSRSLTSGEKETQYF; CDR3nt: TGTGCCAGCAGTCGCTCCCTGACTAGCGGGGAAAAAGAGACCCAGTACTTC; d_gene: TRBD2; j_gene: TRBJ2-5; v_gene: TRBV6-6; abundance: NA
CDR3aa: CATSDLGQGDTGELFF; CDR3nt: TGTGCCACCAGTGATTTGGGGCAGGGGGACACCGGGGAGCTGTTTTTT; d_gene: TRBD1; j_gene: TRBJ2-2; v_gene: TRBV24-1; abundance: NA
CDR3aa: CATSPSPQGAKETQYF; CDR3nt: TGTGCCACCAGCCCATCCCCACAGGGGGCCAAGGAGACCCAGTACTTC; d_gene: TRBD1; j_gene: TRBJ2-5; v_gene: TRBV15; abundance: few
CDR3aa: CASSPEVLGANVLTF; CDR3nt: TGTGCCAGTAGTCCCGAGGTGCTTGGGGCCAACGTCCTGACTTTC; d_gene: NA; j_gene: TRBJ2-6; v_gene: TRBV19; abundance: NA
CDR3aa: CASSPLAGEPFF; CDR3nt: TGTGCCAGCTCACCACTAGCGGGGGAACCGTTCTTC; d_gene: TRBD2; j_gene: TRBJ2-1; v_gene: TRBV18; abundance: NA
CDR3aa: CASSPRLGTALNTEAFF; CDR3nt: TGTGCCAGCAGCCCTAGGTTAGGAACGGCACTTAACACTGAAGCTTTCTTT; d_gene: NA; j_gene: TRBJ1-1; v_gene: TRBV7-9; abundance: NA
CDR3aa: CSARTGGNTGELFF; CDR3nt: TGCAGCGCTCGGACAGGGGGGAACACCGGGGAGCTGTTTTTT; d_gene: TRBD1; j_gene: TRBJ2-2; v_gene: TRBV29-1; abundance: NA
CDR3aa: CASSLTGSSYEQYF; CDR3nt: TGTGCCAGCAGCCTAACCGGGAGCTCCTACGAGCAGTACTTC; d_gene: NA; j_gene: TRBJ2-7; v_gene: TRBV11-2; abundance: NA
CDR3aa: CAISESSGGTETQYF; CDR3nt: TGTGCCATCAGTGAGTCGAGCGGGGGGACAGAGACCCAGTACTTC; d_gene: TRBD2; j_gene: TRBJ2-5; v_gene: TRBV10-3; abundance: NA
CDR3aa: CASRTPGLPKNEQFF; CDR3nt: TGTGCCAGCAGAACTCCGGGACTCCCTAAGAATGAGCAGTTCTTC; d_gene: NA; j_gene: TRBJ2-1; v_gene: TRBV6-5; abundance: NA
CDR3aa: CASSPGVYGNNEQFF; CDR3nt: TGTGCCAGCAGCCCGGGGGTGTACGGGAACAATGAGCAGTTCTTC; d_gene: NA; j_gene: TRBJ2-1; v_gene: TRBV5-6; abundance: few
CDR3aa: CASSSPTGRTGELFF; CDR3nt: TGTGCCAGCAGCTCCCCGACAGGGCGGACCGGGGAGCTGTTTTTT; d_gene: TRBD1; j_gene: TRBJ2-2; v_gene: TRBV7-9; abundance: NA
CDR3aa: CASSLKRTGVTDTQYF; CDR3nt: TGTGCCAGCAGCTTGAAGCGGACAGGGGTCACAGATACGCAGTATTTT; d_gene: TRBD1; j_gene: TRBJ2-3; v_gene: TRBV5-4; abundance: NA
CDR3aa: CASSFADRDLNEQFF; CDR3nt: TGCGCCAGCAGCTTTGCGGACAGGGACCTCAATGAGCAGTTCTTC; d_gene: TRBD1; j_gene: TRBJ2-1; v_gene: TRBV5-1; abundance: NA
CDR3aa: CASKGTGTGEQYF; CDR3nt: TGTGCCAGCAAGGGGACAGGGACGGGGGAGCAGTACTTC; d_gene: TRBD1; j_gene: TRBJ2-7; v_gene: TRBV28; abundance: NA
CDR3aa: CASSPPASGGGGETQYF; CDR3nt: TGTGCCAGCTCACCACCGGCTAGCGGGGGTGGTGGAGAGACCCAGTACTTC; d_gene: TRBD2; j_gene: TRBJ2-5; v_gene: TRBV18; abundance: NA
CDR3aa: CASSIVSQGGWSNQPQHF; CDR3nt: TGTGCCAGTAGTATCGTCTCGCAGGGAGGCTGGAGCAATCAGCCCCAGCATTTT; d_gene: NA; j_gene: TRBJ1-5; v_gene: TRBV19; abundance: NA
CDR3aa: CAISESGTSGGLRYNEQFF; CDR3nt: TGTGCCATCAGTGAGTCGGGGACTAGCGGGGGTTTACGCTACAATGAGCAGTTCTTC; d_gene: TRBD2; j_gene: TRBJ2-1; v_gene: TRBV10-3; abundance: NA
CDR3aa: CASSQTGGWTDTQYF; CDR3nt: TGTGCCAGCAGTCAGACAGGTGGATGGACAGATACGCAGTATTTT; d_gene: NA; j_gene: TRBJ2-3; v_gene: TRBV2; abundance: NA
CDR3aa: CAFRLGDTQYF; CDR3nt: TGTGCCTTCCGACTAGGCGATACGCAGTATTTT; d_gene: NA; j_gene: TRBJ2-3; v_gene: TRBV30; abundance: NA
CDR3aa: CASSLGWDRGNEQFF; CDR3nt: TGTGCCAGCAGCTTGGGATGGGATCGGGGCAATGAGCAGTTCTTC; d_gene: NA; j_gene: TRBJ2-1; v_gene: TRBV7-9; abundance: NA
CDR3aa: CASSPLDSTDTQYF; CDR3nt: TGTGCCAGCAGTCCCCTAGATAGCACAGATACGCAGTATTTT; d_gene: NA; j_gene: TRBJ2-3; v_gene: TRBV27; abundance: NA
CDR3aa: CASSLYETQYF; CDR3nt: TGTGCCAGCAGCTTGTATGAGACCCAGTACTTC; d_gene: NA; j_gene: TRBJ2-5; v_gene: TRBV7-9; abundance: NA
CDR3aa: CASSQSRPGVTGELFF; CDR3nt: TGCGCCAGCAGCCAATCACGTCCGGGGGTCACCGGGGAGCTGTTTTTT; d_gene: NA; j_gene: TRBJ2-2; v_gene: TRBV4-3; abundance: NA
CDR3aa: CASSEGTGSTDTQYF; CDR3nt: TGTGCCAGCAGTGAAGGGACAGGAAGCACAGATACGCAGTATTTT; d_gene: TRBD1; j_gene: TRBJ2-3; v_gene: TRBV6-1; abundance: NA
CDR3aa: CASSIATGTLYSGNTIYF; CDR3nt: TGTGCCAGTAGTATAGCGACAGGGACACTCTACTCTGGAAACACCATATATTTT; d_gene: TRBD1; j_gene: TRBJ1-3; v_gene: TRBV19; abundance: NA
CDR3aa: CASSEQGETNEKLFF; CDR3nt: TGTGCCAGCAGTGAACAGGGGGAAACTAATGAAAAACTGTTTTTT; d_gene: TRBD1; j_gene: TRBJ1-4; v_gene: TRBV2; abundance: NA
CDR3aa: CASRAGQGRGETQYF; CDR3nt: TGCGCCAGCAGAGCTGGACAGGGCCGAGGAGAGACCCAGTACTTC; d_gene: TRBD1; j_gene: TRBJ2-5; v_gene: TRBV10-1; abundance: NA
CDR3aa: CASSLAPQGVNYGYTF; CDR3nt: TGCGCCAGCAGCTTGGCCCCTCAGGGGGTCAACTATGGCTACACCTTC; d_gene: TRBD1; j_gene: TRBJ1-2; v_gene: TRBV5-1; abundance: NA
CDR3aa: CASSQQPGQNYEQYF; CDR3nt: TGCGCCAGCAGCCAACAACCGGGACAGAACTACGAGCAGTACTTC; d_gene: TRBD1; j_gene: TRBJ2-7; v_gene: TRBV4-3; abundance: NA
CDR3aa: CASSYRGGGAHEQFF; CDR3nt: TGTGCCAGCAGTTACAGGGGCGGGGGGGCCCATGAGCAGTTCTTC; d_gene: TRBD2; j_gene: TRBJ2-1; v_gene: TRBV6-5; abundance: NA
CDR3aa: CASRIRENTEAFF; CDR3nt: TGTGCCAGCAGGATACGGGAGAACACTGAAGCTTTCTTT; d_gene: NA; j_gene: TRBJ1-1; v_gene: TRBV12-3/TRBV12-4; abundance: NA